One and the same sample provided the 27 T cell receptor beta chains below, sequenced in a study of early T cells in non-severe SARS-CoV-2 infection. TCRdb passed the 5' RACE reads through MiXCR, listing each CDR3 protein once. The sample yields 75,000 or so distinct CDR3 sequences, 11% to 15% seen once. The sample was whole blood. The receptors here all came from an adult who was a healthcare worker with PCR-confirmed SARS-CoV-2 infection or an uninfected control (not recorded which).

At least ten counts were recorded for this clonotype. The V gene is TRBV7-6, the J gene TRBJ2-5; no clear D gene. V lost 8 bases and J 2 bases, leaving 9 bases between the germline ends. The germline V gene encodes CDR1 SGHVS and CDR2 FNYEAQ. The CDR3 spans 12 residues. The CDR3 region has the DNA TGTGCCAGCGGCGGAGTTCAAGAGACCCAGTACTTC. Translated, it gives CASGGVQETQYF.

This clonotype was detected ten times or more. This sequence joins TRBV5-6 and TRBJ2-1; D is unclear. The CDR3 consists of 14 residues. Trimming cost V 4 bases and J 8 bases, with 16 bases left between them. From germline, CDR1 is SGHDT and CDR2 YYEEEE. The CDR3 DNA is TGTGCCAGCAGCCCTCGGACCAAGTTGCATGAGCAGTTCTTC. This sequence encodes CASSPRTKLHEQFF.

This clonotype was counted between two and nine times. This chain joins TRBV11-3 and TRBJ2-1; no firm D call. Per the germline V gene, CDR1 is SGHNT and CDR2 is YENEEA. The CDR3 has 16 amino acids. Between the trimmed V and J ends, which lost 5 bases and 0 bases, there was a span of 14 bases. CDR3: CASSPRKGISYNEQFF. CDR3 DNA: TGTGCCAGCAGCCCCCGTAAGGGCATCTCCTACAATGAGCAGTTCTTC.

This clonotype was found a few times. The rearrangement joins TRBV29-1 to TRBJ1-2, with 7 bases identical to TRBD1. The V gene's germline CDR1 is SQVTM and CDR2 ANQGSEA. This CDR3 has 12 residues. J lost 4 bases, V lost 6 bases, and 5 bases had no gene match. The CDR3 sequence is CSVRQGIYGYTF. The CDR3 nucleotides are TGCAGCGTGAGACAGGGTATCTATGGCTACACCTTC.

This clonotype showed up just a few times. The chain links TRBV6-6 to TRBJ1-1, with no clear D. The ends were cut back, 5 bases at V and 5 bases at J, with 15 bases in the middle. This CDR3 has 14 residues. Per germline, CDR1 MNHNY and CDR2 SVGAGI (reference sequence). The CDR3 nucleotides are TGTGCCAGCAGTGTAAGAGGAGGGCTTACTGAAGCTTTCTTT. Its translation: CASSVRGGLTEAFF.

This clonotype was seen only a few times. The chain uses TRBV27 and TRBJ1-2; D is unclear. Germline V lookup: CDR1 MNHEY, CDR2 SMNVEV (reference sequence). V lost 4 bases to trimming and J lost 1 base, with 7 bases between them. The CDR3 sequence is 13 residues long. The DNA for the CDR3 is TGTGCCAGCAGTTCGGGCAGTAACTATGGCTACACCTTC. Protein sequence: CASSSGSNYGYTF.

The rearrangement joins TRBV7-6 to TRBJ2-5, with D possibly matching TRBD2 (6 bases). Germline V CDR1 and CDR2: SGHVS, FNYEAQ. The CDR3 runs to 15 residues. V lost 5 bases to trimming and J lost 2 bases, with 15 bases between them. The CDR3 bases are TGTGCCAGCAGCCGAAATCCGGGGGAGCAAGAGACCCAGTACTTC. Translation gives CASSRNPGEQETQYF.

This chain joins TRBV6-1 and TRBJ1-5, with a possible D match to TRBD1 (6 bases). The V end was cut by 4 bases, the J end by 5 bases, with 9 bases between. The CDR3 is 13 residues long. In germline, CDR1 is MNHNS, CDR2 SASEGT. Here the CDR3 DNA reads TGTGCCAGCAGTGGCCAGGGGTATCAGCCCCAGCATTTT. Translated: CASSGQGYQPQHF.

This clonotype has just a few counts. This chain joins TRBV19 and TRBJ1-1; no definite D call. Trimming removed 7 bases at V and 3 bases at J, with 18 bases between. The CDR3 length is 15 residues. Germline V gene lookup returns CDR1 LNHDA and CDR2 SQIVND (reference sequence). The CDR3 here is CASNKRNSPDTEAFF. In DNA, the CDR3 is TGTGCCAGTAATAAGAGGAATTCACCGGACACTGAAGCTTTCTTT. The whole variable domain, filled in from reference TRBV19 and TRBJ1-1, reads DGGITQSPKYLFRKEGQNVTLSCEQNLNHDAMYWYRQDPGQGLRLIYYSQIVNDFQKGDIAEGYSVSREKKESFPLTVTSAQKNPTAFYLCASNKRNSPDTEAFFGQGTRLTVV.

This clonotype has just a few counts. The V and J genes are TRBV11-2 and TRBJ2-5; perhaps TRBD2 as D (6 bases). V was pared by 7 bases and J by 4 bases, with 19 bases between. Germline CDR1 SGHAT, CDR2 FQNNGV. This CDR3 spans 15 amino acids. CDR3 DNA: TGTGCCAGCACCCAGACCGGAGGAGGGTTAGAGACCCAGTACTTC. It is translated as CASTQTGGGLETQYF. Complete variable domain (other parts from reference TRBV11-2 and TRBJ2-5): EAGVAQSPRYKIIEKRQSVAFWCNPISGHATLYWYQQILGQGPKLLIQFQNNGVVDDSQLPKDRFSAERLKGVDSTLKIQPAKLEDSAVYLCASTQTGGGLETQYFGPGTRLLVL.

The V call is TRBV20-1, the J call TRBJ2-7; D is uncertain. V was clipped by 7 bases and J by 0 bases, with 13 bases between them. CDR1 is DFQATT and CDR2 is SNEGSKA in the germline V gene (reference sequence). The CDR3 spans 13 residues. The CDR3 DNA follows: TGCAGTGTATATGCCGACAACTCCTACGAGCAGTACTTC. As protein: CSVYADNSYEQYF.

This clonotype was seen a handful of times. The chain employs TRBV12-3 or TRBV12-4 and TRBJ1-2, with D perhaps matching TRBD1 (5 bases). V was cut by 8 bases and J by 0 bases, with 13 bases left in between. The CDR3 covers 14 residues. Here the CDR3 reads CASSRTPANYGYTF. The CDR3 nucleotides read TGTGCCAGCTCCCGGACACCCGCTAACTATGGCTACACCTTC.

This clonotype was observed a few times. This chain joins TRBV2 and TRBJ1-5; TRBD1 matches at 9 bases. This CDR3 has 18 amino acids. Germline lookup yields CDR1 SNHLY and CDR2 FYNNEI. After removal of 4 bases from V and 1 base from J, the junction contained 11 bases not matched to a gene. The CDR3 here is CASSGGTGMIGSNQPQHF. The CDR3 DNA sequence: TGTGCCAGCAGTGGTGGGACAGGGATGATCGGAAGCAATCAGCCCCAGCATTTT.

This clonotype was detected a few times. V and J are TRBV29-1 and TRBJ2-5; 10 nucleotides match TRBD2. Germline trimming cut 6 bases from V and 3 bases from J; bases unmatched to any gene: 4. The CDR3 runs to 13 residues. Germline CDR1 is SQVTM and CDR2 is ANQGSEA. As DNA, the CDR3 is TGCAGCGTAGCCGGGACTAGCGAAGAGACCCAGTACTTC. Its protein is CSVAGTSEETQYF.

This clonotype was counted a few times. This rearrangement joins TRBV14 to TRBJ1-2; weak D call: TRBD1 (6 bases). Trimming removed 6 bases at V and 6 bases at J, with 14 bases between. CDR1 SGHDN and CDR2 FVKESK come from the germline V gene. The CDR3 totals 13 residues. Written as DNA, the CDR3 is TGTGCCAGCAGTCGGCAGGGGCGACATGGCTACACCTTC. Its protein is CASSRQGRHGYTF.

In its sample, this clonotype was seen many times. This rearrangement joins TRBV10-3 to TRBJ1-5, with D unclear. The CDR3 loop spans 13 amino acids. From germline, CDR1 is ENHRY and CDR2 SYGVKD. V lost 8 bases, J lost 6 bases, and 14 bases lay in between. The CDR3 nucleotides are TGTGCCATCCAAGCCAGTCTTATTCAGCCCCAGCATTTT. Residues: CAIQASLIQPQHF.

V gene TRBV20-1 combines with J gene TRBJ2-5; D perhaps matches TRBD2 (6 bases). This CDR3 has 15 residues. Germline CDR1 is DFQATT and CDR2 is SNEGSKA (reference sequence). Trimming pared 1 base from V and 0 bases from J, leaving 12 bases between. In nucleotides, the CDR3 is TGCAGTGCTAGAGCGGTGGAGGGTAACCAAGAGACCCAGTACTTC. It yields the protein CSARAVEGNQETQYF.

This chain connects TRBV29-1 to TRBJ2-3, with unresolved D. The V gene's germline CDR1 is SQVTM and CDR2 ANQGSEA. Between the trimmed V and J ends, which lost 7 bases and 2 bases, there was a span of 4 bases. The CDR3 consists of 10 residues. In DNA, the CDR3 is TGCAGCGACCTCACAGATACGCAGTATTTT. It yields the protein CSDLTDTQYF.

This clonotype showed up just a few times. The rearrangement joins TRBV5-1 to TRBJ1-1, with 8 nucleotides matching TRBD1. CDR1 SGHRS and CDR2 YFSETQ come from the germline V gene. With V trimmed by 4 bases and J by 4 bases, 9 bases remained unmatched. The CDR3 covers 15 residues. The CDR3 reads CASSPRTGIITEAFF. CDR3 coding DNA: TGCGCCAGCAGCCCCCGGACAGGGATCATCACTGAAGCTTTCTTT.

The chain uses TRBV7-6 and TRBJ1-1; D not certain. CDR1 and CDR2 from the germline V gene are SGHVS and FNYEAQ. The V and J ends lost 1 base and 0 bases respectively, with 6 bases between them. This CDR3 contains 14 residues. CDR3 coding DNA: TGTGCCAGCAGCTTAGAGGGTCTGAACACTGAAGCTTTCTTT. Protein sequence: CASSLEGLNTEAFF.

This clonotype showed up many times. The chain couples TRBV4-3 to TRBJ2-7; D might be TRBD2 (5 bases). Trimming shortened V by 1 base and J by 6 bases, and 10 bases separated the two germline ends. This CDR3 contains 13 residues. CDR1 and CDR2 from the germline V gene are LGHNA and YSLEER. The CDR3 coding sequence is TGCGCCAGCAGCCAAGCGGACTCGGGCGAGCAGTACTTC. Translated: CASSQADSGEQYF.

J is TRBJ1-1 and V is TRBV12-3 or TRBV12-4; D perhaps matches TRBD1 (6 bases). Trimming cost V 5 bases and J 1 base, with 11 bases left between them. CDR3 length: 14 residues. In DNA, the CDR3 is TGTGCCAGCAGTCCAGACAGGCCGAACACTGAAGCTTTCTTT. It yields the protein CASSPDRPNTEAFF.

This clonotype was detected only a few times. This rearrangement joins TRBV5-1 to TRBJ2-1, with 9 bases lining up with TRBD2. Germline CDR1 is SGHRS and CDR2 is YFSETQ. The length of the CDR3 is 15 residues. After removal of 0 bases from V and 7 bases from J, the junction contained 5 bases not matched to a gene. The CDR3 sequence is CASSLVRLAANEQFF. CDR3 sequence (DNA): TGCGCCAGCAGCTTGGTCCGACTAGCGGCGAATGAGCAGTTCTTC. The variable domain in full, completed from reference TRBV5-1 and TRBJ2-1, reads KAGVTQTPRYLIKTRGQQVTLSCSPISGHRSVSWYQQTPGQGLQFLFEYFSETQRNKGNFPGRFSGRQFSNSRSEMNVSTLELGDSALYLCASSLVRLAANEQFFGPGTRLTVL.

This clonotype has more than one count but fewer than ten. DNA of the CDR3: TGCGGCGGACAGATGAACACTGAAGCTTTCTTT. Translation: CGGQMNTEAFF. This chain joins TRBV20-1 and TRBJ1-1; TRBD1 is a possible D gene (6 bases). Germline V CDR1 and CDR2: DFQATT, SNEGSKA (reference sequence). This CDR3 has 11 amino acids.

The chain employs TRBV30 and TRBJ1-1; D not certain. The germline V and J ends were trimmed by 0 bases and 8 bases, with 10 bases remaining between them. CDR1 and CDR2 from the germline V gene are GTSNPN and SVGIG (reference sequence). This CDR3 has 12 amino acids. The CDR3 DNA sequence: TGTGCCTGGAGTGTACGGACGAAAGAAGCTTTCTTT. It translates to CAWSVRTKEAFF.

V usage is TRBV5-1 and J usage is TRBJ2-7; D unclear. The V end was cut by 3 bases, the J end by 1 base, with 8 bases between. The CDR3 covers 13 residues. Germline CDR1 and CDR2: SGHRS and YFSETQ. The CDR3 nucleotides read TGCGCCAGCAGCTGGCTGTTTTCCTACGAGCAGTACTTC. Translation: CASSWLFSYEQYF.

This clonotype was seen many times. The V gene is TRBV7-6, the J gene TRBJ2-1; a possible D gene is TRBD2 (6 bases). This CDR3 has 13 residues. Germline CDR1 is SGHVS and CDR2 is FNYEAQ. Trimming removed 5 bases at V and 3 bases at J, with 8 bases between. CDR3 loop: CASSPGSYNEQFF. CDR3 coding DNA: TGTGCCAGCAGCCCCGGGAGCTACAATGAGCAGTTCTTC. The full variable domain, in which reference TRBV7-6 and TRBJ2-1 provide the parts outside the CDR3, is GAGVSQSPRYKVTKRGQDVALRCDPISGHVSLYWYRQALGQGPEFLTYFNYEAQQDKSGLPNDRFSAERPEGSISTLTIQRTEQRDSAMYRCASSPGSYNEQFFGPGTRLTVL.